This TCR beta chain was found in a study of OX40 agonist ivuxolimab in advanced cancers. Study summary: Dose-escalation patients had hepatocellular carcinoma, melanoma, renal cell or head and neck cancer. Study-wide results and caveats: Among the lowest peripheral clonal expansion occurred in 0.1-3.0 mg/kg partial responders. At 0.1 to 3.0 mg/kg and by week 6, clonal expansion occurred in CD4+ and CD8+ blood T cells. Normalized expansion of T-cell clones was also low for some nonresponders.

Generated by immunoSEQ multiplex PCR, the TCRdb table keeps only in-frame clones and is missing some. The sample includes approximately 96,000 clones, roughly 91% seen only once; the top ten take around 1.5%. On this clone: Its antigen is as yet unknown.

The source material was CD4+ or CD8+ T cells sorted from blood, sampled in a trial of the OX40 agonist ivuxolimab. The clonotype was recovered from an adult with an advanced solid tumor such as melanoma, head and neck, liver or kidney cancer.

CDR3 sequence reads: CASSIGLAGMETQYF. The CDR3 nucleotides read TGTGCCAGTAGTATAGGACTAGCGGGAATGGAGACCCAGTACTTC. The V and J genes are TRBV19 and TRBJ2-5; 11 positions agree with TRBD2. This CDR3 is 15 amino acids long. Germline CDR1 LNHDA, CDR2 SQIVND (reference sequence). V shed 1 base and J 5 bases; nucleotides not matched to a gene: 3.